The 32 T cell receptor beta chains reported below all come from one sample, sequenced in a study of identical twins. TCRdb re-called the 5' RACE reads through MiXCR, storing one row per CDR3 protein. The repertoire holds 500,000 to 650,000 distinct CDR3 sequences, with about 20% as singletons. These sequences were also reported in another study, on yellow fever vaccine responses in identical twins.

Material: CD4+ T cells sorted from blood. The receptor set was obtained from a woman between 18 and 29 years old in good health.

The sample holds a few counts of this clonotype. The chain recombines TRBV18 with TRBJ2-7; 7 bases are shared with TRBD2. The CDR3 runs to 15 residues. V was clipped by 1 base and J by 3 bases; unmatched bases: 6. Per the germline V gene, CDR1 is KGHSH and CDR2 is LQKENI. The CDR3 reads CASSPQGTINYEQYF. DNA for the CDR3: TGTGCCAGCTCACCACAAGGGACTATCAACTACGAGCAGTACTTC.

The V and J genes are TRBV20-1 and TRBJ2-1, with TRBD2 matching over 13 bases. The V and J ends lost 1 base and 8 bases, in that order; junction bases with no gene match: 11. This CDR3 region has 17 residues. Germline assignment: CDR1 DFQATT and CDR2 SNEGSKA (reference sequence). CDR3 sequence (DNA): TGCAGTGCTAGAGCTTCTATGGGACTAGCGGGAAGGTATGAGCAGTTCTTC. Translated, it gives CSARASMGLAGRYEQFF.

The chain is built from TRBV6-5 and TRBJ2-1, with TRBD2 matching over 14 bases. CDR3 length: 18 amino acids. The V and J ends lost 7 bases and 0 bases, in that order; junction bases with no gene match: 8. From germline, CDR1 is MNHEY and CDR2 SVGAGI. CDR3 DNA sequence: TGTGCCAGCATTAAGACTAGCGGGGGGGCGGGCTCCTACAATGAGCAGTTCTTC. Translating it yields CASIKTSGGAGSYNEQFF.

The chain combines TRBV15 with TRBJ2-7; the D is unclear. The CDR3 contains 16 residues. The V gene's germline CDR1 is LNHNV and CDR2 YYDKDF (reference sequence). The germline V and J ends were trimmed by 1 base and 2 bases, with 15 bases remaining between them. The CDR3 sequence is CATSRVSANAPYEQYF. The DNA for the CDR3 is TGTGCCACCAGCAGAGTAAGCGCGAACGCGCCCTACGAGCAGTACTTC.

This clonotype has more than one count but fewer than ten. The chain has TRBV2 and TRBJ2-4; 8 nucleotides line up with TRBD2. V gave up 6 bases and J gave up 3 bases; unmatched junction bases: 7. This CDR3 spans 15 amino acids. Per germline, CDR1 SNHLY and CDR2 FYNNEI. The CDR3 is CASSGSGAGKNIQYF. The CDR3 bases are TGTGCCAGCAGCGGTAGCGGGGCCGGCAAAAACATTCAGTACTTC.

There are a few counts of this clonotype. The chain has TRBV6-2 or TRBV6-3 and TRBJ2-7, with 7 bases fitting TRBD1. The CDR3 is 12 residues long. Looked up from germline, CDR1 is MNHEY and CDR2 is SVGEGT. V lost 8 bases and J lost 2; bases outside the gene matches: 3. The CDR3, as DNA: TGTGCCAGCCGGGACAGACCCTACGAGCAGTACTTC. It encodes CASRDRPYEQYF.

This clonotype was recorded a few times. The DNA for the CDR3 is TGTGCCAGCAGCTTAAGTAGCGGGAACTTCGATGAGCAGTTCTTC. Its translation: CASSLSSGNFDEQFF. The chain is built from TRBV7-3 and TRBJ2-1, with TRBD2 matching over 8 bases. From germline, CDR1 is SGHTA and CDR2 FQGTGA. V trimming: 1 base; J trimming: 8 bases; junction bases outside the gene matches: 7. This CDR3 spans 15 amino acids.

This clonotype was counted between two and nine times. This chain joins TRBV12-3 or TRBV12-4 and TRBJ2-1; TRBD2 matches at 12 bases. The CDR3 has 16 residues. Unmatched junction bases numbered 5, after V lost 0 bases and J lost 8 bases. CDR3 loop: CASSLARLAGGHEQFF. The CDR3 DNA follows: TGTGCCAGCAGTTTAGCGCGGCTAGCGGGAGGGCATGAGCAGTTCTTC.

This clonotype was counted between two and nine times. The V gene is TRBV28, the J gene TRBJ2-5; D is tentatively TRBD1 or TRBD2 (5 bases each). The CDR3 extends over 11 amino acids. Deletions cut 6 bases from V and 7 bases from J, with 9 bases between. CDR1 and CDR2 (germline): MDHEN, SYDVKM. CDR3 bases: TGTGCCAGCAGCGCGAGGGGGACCCAGTACTTC. Translated: CASSARGTQYF. Full variable domain (rest looked up from reference TRBV28 and TRBJ2-5): DVKVTQSSRYLVKRTGEKVFLECVQDMDHENMFWYRQDPGLGLRLIYFSYDVKMKEKGDIPEGYSVSREKKERFSLILESASTNQTSMYLCASSARGTQYFGPGTRLLVL.

The CDR3 sequence: CASSTGTGEKLFF. The CDR3 DNA reads as TGCGCCAGCAGCACCGGGACGGGAGAAAAACTGTTTTTT. This chain links TRBV5-1 with TRBJ1-4; tentatively, D is TRBD1 (5 bases). The germline V and J ends were trimmed by 4 bases and 8 bases, with 12 bases remaining between them. This CDR3 has 13 amino acids. Looked up from germline, CDR1 is SGHRS and CDR2 is YFSETQ.

This clonotype turned up a few times. The V gene is TRBV18, the J gene TRBJ2-7, with 9 bases identical to TRBD1. Germline V gives CDR1 KGHSH, CDR2 LQKENI. The CDR3 loop spans 16 amino acids. V trimming: 4 bases; J trimming: 1 base; junction bases outside the gene matches: 8. CDR3 amino acids: CASSLMTGTGSYEQYF. The CDR3 DNA reads as TGTGCCAGCTCACTCATGACCGGGACAGGGTCCTACGAGCAGTACTTC.

The chain has TRBV5-1 and TRBJ2-3; the D gene is possibly TRBD1 (6 bases). V was shortened by 6 bases and J by 3 bases, with 17 bases between the two germline ends. This CDR3 is 15 amino acids long. Germline V gives CDR1 SGHRS, CDR2 YFSETQ. The CDR3 sequence is CASTTGLRVTDTQYF. Written as DNA, the CDR3 is TGCGCCAGCACTACAGGGCTTAGGGTTACAGATACGCAGTATTTT. The variable domain in full, with the rest retrieved from reference TRBV5-1 and TRBJ2-3, is KAGVTQTPRYLIKTRGQQVTLSCSPISGHRSVSWYQQTPGQGLQFLFEYFSETQRNKGNFPGRFSGRQFSNSRSEMNVSTLELGDSALYLCASTTGLRVTDTQYFGPGTRLTVL.

This clonotype was detected a few times. The chain is built from TRBV12-3 or TRBV12-4 and TRBJ1-2; 7 bases fit TRBD1. The CDR3 consists of 16 residues. With 1 base clipped from V and 0 bases from J, the junction kept 5 bases outside the gene matches. CDR3 coding DNA: TGTGCCAGCAGTTTAGGGGGACAGAACTCTAACTATGGCTACACCTTC. This codes for CASSLGGQNSNYGYTF.

This chain joins TRBV4-2 and TRBJ2-5; possibly TRBD1 for D (6 bases). The CDR3 covers 17 residues. Per germline, CDR1 LGHNA and CDR2 YNFKEQ. Trimming removed 1 base from V and 1 base from J, with 16 bases in between. CDR3 nucleotides: TGTGCCAGCAGCCAAGTGGGGGCAGGGGCTGGCCAAGAGACCCAGTACTTC. Its translation is CASSQVGAGAGQETQYF.

This clonotype was seen just once. The chain has TRBV18 and TRBJ2-3; D uncertain. V lost 0 bases, J lost 5 bases, and 3 bases lay in between. The CDR3 is made up of 12 amino acids. Germline CDR1 KGHSH, CDR2 LQKENI. CDR3 bases: TGTGCCAGCTCACCACCCTTAGATACGCAGTATTTT. Its translation: CASSPPLDTQYF.

The V and J genes are TRBV11-2 and TRBJ2-3, with 10 positions matching TRBD2. This CDR3 region has 18 residues. Losses at the gene ends were 4 bases for V and 7 bases for J; bases not matched to a gene: 17. Germline values: CDR1 SGHAT, CDR2 FQNNGV. CDR3 nucleotides: TGTGCCAGCAGCTCTCTAGCGGGGGTCTTAATATCAGTTTATACGCAGTATTTT. Translation: CASSSLAGVLISVYTQYF.

The chain links TRBV15 to TRBJ2-3; either TRBD1 or TRBD2 may supply D (5 bases each). CDR1 is LNHNV, CDR2 YYDKDF, per germline (reference sequence). The V end lost 3 bases, the J end lost 8 bases, and 12 bases lay between the germline ends. The CDR3 runs 13 residues. For the CDR3, the DNA is TGTGCCACCAGCAGGCCGGGACCGGGTACGCAGTATTTT. This codes for CATSRPGPGTQYF.

This clonotype was counted a few times. This rearrangement joins TRBV4-2 to TRBJ2-7; 11 nucleotides line up with TRBD2. V dropped 0 bases and J dropped 4; count of bases not matched to a gene: 14. Germline V CDR1 and CDR2: LGHNA, YNFKEQ. The CDR3 sequence is 19 residues long. CDR3 sequence reads: CASSQEGRATSGSIYEQYF. The CDR3 nucleotides read TGTGCCAGCAGCCAAGAAGGGAGGGCCACTAGCGGGAGTATATACGAGCAGTACTTC.

The rearrangement links TRBV3-1 to TRBJ1-6; D perhaps matches TRBD1 (6 bases). The CDR3 totals 15 residues. Germline V gene data show CDR1 as LGHDT and CDR2 as YNNKEL (reference sequence). Between the trimmed V and J ends, which lost 4 bases and 10 bases, there was a span of 17 bases. DNA of the CDR3: TGTGCCAGCAGCCCCTCTGGGGGGCAGGGGTCACCCCTCCACTTT. Encoded protein: CASSPSGGQGSPLHF.

The sample holds a few counts of this clonotype. The chain is built from TRBV27 and TRBJ1-6; D is perhaps TRBD1 (5 bases). This CDR3 comprises 17 residues. CDR1 is MNHEY, CDR2 SMNVEV, per germline (reference sequence). The V gene lost 5 bases and the J gene lost 6 bases, with 20 bases spanning the gap. CDR3 region: CASSPPPTGTINSPLHF. As DNA, the CDR3 is TGTGCCAGCAGTCCTCCCCCCACCGGGACTATTAATTCACCCCTCCACTTT.

This clonotype was found many times. V is TRBV5-1 and J is TRBJ2-1; 13 bases match TRBD2. CDR1 and CDR2 (germline): SGHRS, YFSETQ. V shed 5 bases, J shed 5 bases, and the junction held 7 bases outside the gene matches. The CDR3 spans 16 residues. The chain's CDR3 is CASRMGLAGLNNEQFF. CDR3 in DNA: TGCGCCAGCAGGATGGGACTAGCGGGATTAAACAATGAGCAGTTCTTC.

The genes are TRBV28 and TRBJ2-7, with TRBD2 as a possible D gene (6 bases). The germline gives CDR1 MDHEN, CDR2 SYDVKM. There are 16 residues in the CDR3. V was clipped by 1 base and J by 6 bases, with 19 bases between them. The CDR3 is CASSLLEGPLALEQYF. The DNA of the CDR3 is TGTGCCAGCAGTTTATTGGAGGGGCCTTTAGCCCTCGAGCAGTACTTC.

This clonotype occurred a few times. In DNA form, the CDR3 reads TGTGCCAGTAGTCCCCGGCCCCTCGACAGGCCTGAAGCTTTCTTT. The encoded protein is CASSPRPLDRPEAFF. The chain couples TRBV19 to TRBJ1-1, with D possibly matching TRBD1 (6 bases). The CDR3 contains 15 residues. Per the germline V gene, CDR1 is LNHDA and CDR2 is SQIVND (reference sequence). Trimming removed 5 bases at V and 6 bases at J, with 19 bases between. The variable domain in full, completed from reference TRBV19 and TRBJ1-1, reads DGGITQSPKYLFRKEGQNVTLSCEQNLNHDAMYWYRQDPGQGLRLIYYSQIVNDFQKGDIAEGYSVSREKKESFPLTVTSAQKNPTAFYLCASSPRPLDRPEAFFGQGTRLTVV.

The table lists this clonotype with a few counts. CDR3 amino acids: CSAAEIKGTDTQYF. In DNA, the CDR3 is TGCAGTGCTGCAGAAATCAAAGGCACAGATACGCAGTATTTT. The V and J genes are TRBV20-1 and TRBJ2-3; no firm D call. Between the trimmed V and J ends, which lost 5 bases and 1 base, there was a span of 13 bases. This CDR3 contains 14 residues. Germline lookup yields CDR1 DFQATT and CDR2 SNEGSKA (reference sequence).

This clonotype was seen more than once but under ten times. This sequence joins TRBV7-9 and TRBJ1-2; D is possibly TRBD1 (5 bases). This CDR3 spans 13 amino acids. Germline V lookup: CDR1 SEHNR, CDR2 FQNEAQ (reference sequence). The germline V and J ends were trimmed by 5 bases and 7 bases, with 14 bases remaining between them. The CDR3: CASSRDSLTGYTF. The CDR3 bases are TGTGCCAGCAGCCGCGACAGCCTGACTGGCTACACCTTC.

In its sample, this clonotype was seen a few times. This chain connects TRBV5-1 to TRBJ1-4; D perhaps matches TRBD1 (5 bases). The V gene lost 5 bases and the J gene lost 7 bases, with 15 bases spanning the gap. Germline-derived CDR1 and CDR2 are SGHRS and YFSETQ. The CDR3 totals 14 residues. The CDR3 spells CASRRQPAIEKLFF. The DNA for the CDR3 is TGCGCCAGCAGAAGACAGCCTGCGATTGAAAAACTGTTTTTT.

In its sample, this clonotype was seen a few times. V is TRBV24-1 and J is TRBJ1-1, with D possibly TRBD1 on 6 matching bases. The V gene lost 4 bases and the J gene lost 4 bases, with 12 bases spanning the gap. Germline loops: CDR1 KGHDR, CDR2 SFDVKD. The CDR3 length is 14 residues. CDR3 sequence: CATSEGGGGTEAFF. The CDR3 DNA sequence: TGTGCCACCAGTGAAGGTGGGGGCGGCACTGAAGCTTTCTTT.

The chain links TRBV12-5 to TRBJ2-3; maybe TRBD1 (5 bases). Per the germline V gene, CDR1 is LGHNT and CDR2 is FRNRAP. V was pared by 5 bases and J by 2 bases, with 8 bases between. This CDR3 is built from 13 residues. CDR3 in amino acids: CASGRGNTDTQYF. The CDR3 nucleotides read TGTGCTAGTGGTAGGGGAAACACAGATACGCAGTATTTT.

The chain combines TRBV20-1 with TRBJ2-3; maybe TRBD2 (5 bases). Germline assignment: CDR1 DFQATT and CDR2 SNEGSKA (reference sequence). Trimming shortened V by 7 bases and J by 3 bases, and 14 bases separated the two germline ends. The CDR3 is made up of 13 amino acids. CDR3 region: CSVPLVGTDTQYF. CDR3 coding DNA: TGCAGTGTCCCACTAGTGGGGACAGATACGCAGTATTTT.

This clonotype was counted only a few times. The chain links TRBV29-1 to TRBJ2-7; D remains ambiguous. CDR3 length: 12 amino acids. Deletions cut 6 bases from V and 6 bases from J, with 15 bases between. Germline V CDR1 and CDR2: SQVTM, ANQGSEA. Here the CDR3 reads CSVNSLRCEQYV. The CDR3 DNA reads as TGCAGCGTCAATTCGTTACGGTGCGAGCAGTACGTC.

This clonotype was seen more than once but under ten times. This sequence joins TRBV10-1 and TRBJ1-1, with D hard to call. In germline, CDR1 is WNHNN, CDR2 SYGVQD (reference sequence). This CDR3 region has 15 residues. Trimming removed 0 bases from V and 0 bases from J, with 8 bases in between. The DNA of the CDR3 is TGCGCCAGCAGTGAGTCCAGGAGCCTGAACACTGAAGCTTTCTTT. Encoded protein: CASSESRSLNTEAFF.

This clonotype was found a few times. CDR3 protein: CASSLPSGQSNTGELFF. The CDR3 DNA is TGTGCCAGCAGCTTACCCAGCGGACAGTCGAACACCGGGGAGCTGTTTTTT. The chain recombines TRBV7-9 with TRBJ2-2, with a possible D match to TRBD1 (6 bases). Between the trimmed V and J ends, which lost 2 bases and 0 bases, there was a span of 13 bases. Germline values: CDR1 SEHNR, CDR2 FQNEAQ (reference sequence). The CDR3 contains 17 residues.